The T cell receptor (beta chain) under discussion was sequenced for a study of immune cell composition in non-small cell lung cancer. The study, taken as a whole, reports: Tumour-associated clones >0.5% occurred in 25% to 35% of adenocarcinomas, 75% of squamous. Lung adenocarcinomas had lower top 10 clone scores and clonality than squamous tumours. It was not proven that tumour-reactive clones equal dominant tumour-associated clones.

Looked up from germline, CDR1 is SGHTS and CDR2 is YDEGEE. This CDR3 contains 14 residues. Deletions cut 0 bases from V and 7 bases from J, with 13 bases between. On this clone itself: The antigen is not known.

The table came from immunoSEQ multiplex PCR; TCRdb's copy has only in-frame clones and leaves some out. Of several thousand clones in the sample, about two thirds were seen once. The clonotype comes from a human donor with non-small cell lung cancer. The material sequenced was lung tumor tissue. The V call is TRBV5-8, the J call TRBJ2-5; D is perhaps TRBD1 (6 bases). CDR3: CASSLGRKGVTQYF. The CDR3 DNA reads TGTGCCAGCAGCTTGGGTCGGAAGGGGGTGACCCAGTACTTC.